The entry below describes one TCR beta chain. TCRdb keeps only in-frame clones here, not all; method: immunoSEQ multiplex PCR. Of about 66,000 clones in the sample, 88% were seen once. These data originate in a study of chemoradiotherapy in HPV16-positive cancers. The sequence came from a human donor with HPV-associated anogenital cancer. Sequencing used blood, obtained from a patient who underwent chemoradiotherapy.

CDR3 DNA: TGTGCCAGCAGACGGGACTCGGGGGCCAACTATGGCTACACCTTC. Amino acids: CASRRDSGANYGYTF. This chain connects TRBV5-5 to TRBJ1-2, with a tentative D call TRBD1 (6 bases). The CDR3 covers 15 residues. Germline V gives CDR1 SGHKS, CDR2 YYEKEE (reference sequence). V was cut by 5 bases and J by 2 bases, with 16 bases left in between.